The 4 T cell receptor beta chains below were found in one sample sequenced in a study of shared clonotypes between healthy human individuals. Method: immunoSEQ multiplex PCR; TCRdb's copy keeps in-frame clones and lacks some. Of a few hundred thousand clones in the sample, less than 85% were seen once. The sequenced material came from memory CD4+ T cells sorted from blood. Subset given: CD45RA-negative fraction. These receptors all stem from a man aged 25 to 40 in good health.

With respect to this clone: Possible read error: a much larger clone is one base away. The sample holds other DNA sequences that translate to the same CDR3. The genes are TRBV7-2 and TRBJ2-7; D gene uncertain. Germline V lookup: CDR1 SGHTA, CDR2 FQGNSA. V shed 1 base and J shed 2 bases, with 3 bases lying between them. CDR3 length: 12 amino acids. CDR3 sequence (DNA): TGTGCCAGCAGCTTAGACACCTACGAGCAGTACTTC. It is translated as CASSLDTYEQYF.

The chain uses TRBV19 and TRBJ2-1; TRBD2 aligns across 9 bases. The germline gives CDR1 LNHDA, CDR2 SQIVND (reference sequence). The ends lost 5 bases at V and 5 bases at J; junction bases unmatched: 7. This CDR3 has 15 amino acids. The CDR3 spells CASSHSGRPHNEQFF. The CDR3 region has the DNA TGTGCCAGTAGTCATAGCGGGAGACCCCACAATGAGCAGTTCTTC.

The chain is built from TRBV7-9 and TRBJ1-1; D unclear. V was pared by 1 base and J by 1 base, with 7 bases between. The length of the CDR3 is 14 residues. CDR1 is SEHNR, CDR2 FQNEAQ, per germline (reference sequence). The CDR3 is CASSLVLGNTEAFF. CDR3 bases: TGTGCCAGCAGCTTAGTATTAGGGAACACTGAAGCTTTCTTT.

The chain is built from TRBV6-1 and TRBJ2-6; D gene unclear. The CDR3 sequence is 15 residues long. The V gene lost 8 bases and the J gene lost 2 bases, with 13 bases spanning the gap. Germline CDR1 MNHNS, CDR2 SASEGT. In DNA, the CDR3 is TGTGCCAGCTGGAGAGGTTCCGCTGGGGCCAACGTCCTGACTTTC. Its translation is CASWRGSAGANVLTF.